One and the same sample provided the 19 T cell receptor beta chains below, sequenced in a study of T cells in Graves' hyperthyroidism and ophthalmopathy. Authors of the study amplified TCR beta CDR3 regions from RNA transcripts. First-round RT-PCR with HTBI primers amplified the TCR CDR3 region. TCRdb passed the multiplex PCR reads through MiXCR, listing each CDR3 protein once. The table includes almost 250,000 distinct CDR3 sequences, about 25% detected once. The sample consisted of blood. These receptors all stem from a woman aged 40 to 50 with Graves' ophthalmopathy.

This clonotype was picked up a small number of times. This chain joins TRBV3-1 and TRBJ2-7; TRBD2 aligns across 9 bases. The CDR3 covers 13 residues. V lost 7 bases to trimming and J lost 6 bases; unmatched junction nucleotides: 7. Germline V gene lookup returns CDR1 LGHDT and CDR2 YNNKEL (reference sequence). CDR3 nucleotides: TGTGCCAGCACCCTAGCGGGAAAGCGCGAGCAGTACTTC. It yields the protein CASTLAGKREQYF.

The sample holds one count of this clonotype. The chain carries TRBV20-1 and TRBJ1-5, with a tentative D call TRBD1 (6 bases). CDR3 length: 15 residues. The germline CDR1 and CDR2 sequences are DFQATT and SNEGSKA (reference sequence). Between the trimmed V and J ends, which lost 6 bases and 1 base, there was a span of 16 bases. The CDR3: CSATTYRESNQPQHF. The CDR3 region has the DNA TGCAGTGCCACCACGTACAGGGAAAGCAATCAGCCCCAGCATTTT.

The sample holds many counts of this clonotype. The chain is built from TRBV28 and TRBJ1-2, with a tentative D call TRBD1 (5 bases). The germline V gene encodes CDR1 MDHEN and CDR2 SYDVKM. Trimming took off 10 bases at V and 5 bases at J, with 14 bases between the two ends. This CDR3 contains 12 residues. The CDR3 is CAISRGGYGYTF. CDR3 nucleotides: TGTGCCATCTCGAGGGGTGGGTATGGCTACACCTTC.

The V and J genes are TRBV12-3 or TRBV12-4 and TRBJ1-2; D may be TRBD1 (5 bases). The V gene lost 6 bases and the J gene lost 3 bases, with 20 bases spanning the gap. This CDR3 contains 16 residues. The CDR3 nucleotides read TGTGCCAGCAGCCTCTGGACGGGGGGAGTGCACTATGGCTACACCTTC. This sequence encodes CASSLWTGGVHYGYTF.

The chain recombines TRBV6-2 or TRBV6-3 with TRBJ2-5; TRBD2 agrees at 7 bases. CDR1 MNHEY and CDR2 SVGEGT come from the germline V gene. The V and J ends lost 8 bases and 1 base, in that order; junction bases with no gene match: 16. CDR3 size: 17 residues. CDR3 residues: CASSFTSERPAQETQYF. The CDR3 DNA is TGTGCCAGCTCCTTTACTAGCGAGCGACCCGCCCAAGAGACCCAGTACTTC.

In this sample, this clonotype turned up many times. V usage is TRBV7-8 and J usage is TRBJ1-3; D perhaps matches TRBD1 (6 bases). Germline V lookup: CDR1 SGHVS, CDR2 FQNEAQ. The germline V and J ends were trimmed by 1 base and 4 bases, with 20 bases remaining between them. This CDR3 has 18 amino acids. This CDR3 reads CASSLGATGTSLGNTIYF. The CDR3 DNA follows: TGTGCCAGCAGCTTAGGAGCCACAGGGACCTCCCTGGGAAACACCATATATTTT.

This clonotype has a count of ten or more. The rearrangement links TRBV6-5 to TRBJ2-5; the match to TRBD2 covers 9 bases. Germline lookup yields CDR1 MNHEY and CDR2 SVGAGI. This CDR3 region has 13 residues. J lost 5 bases, V lost 10 bases, and 8 bases had no gene match. This CDR3 reads CATRRAGGETQYF. DNA for the CDR3: TGTGCCACCCGGAGGGCGGGAGGGGAGACCCAGTACTTC.

This clonotype came up many times. The rearrangement uses TRBV20-1 and TRBJ2-7; TRBD1 matches at 8 bases. There are 14 residues in the CDR3. Germline V gene lookup returns CDR1 DFQATT and CDR2 SNEGSKA (reference sequence). J was trimmed by 6 bases and V by 0 bases; bases with no gene match: 7. CDR3 nucleotides: TGCAGTGCTAGAGACCCGGGGACAGGTTTCGAGCAGTACTTC. This translates into CSARDPGTGFEQYF.

Ten or more counts support this clonotype. This rearrangement joins TRBV27 to TRBJ1-6; D not resolved. Trimming cost V 8 bases and J 1 base, with 9 bases left between them. Germline assignment: CDR1 MNHEY and CDR2 SMNVEV (reference sequence). CDR3 length equals 14 residues. The CDR3 DNA is TGTGCCAGCGGGGATTTTTCCTATAATTCACCCCTCCACTTT. It specifies CASGDFSYNSPLHF.

This clonotype was found many times. The chain carries TRBV3-1 and TRBJ2-5; D is undetermined. The ends were cut back, 3 bases at V and 4 bases at J, with 6 bases in the middle. The germline gives CDR1 LGHDT, CDR2 YNNKEL (reference sequence). The CDR3 loop spans 12 amino acids. This CDR3 is CASSQTPETQYF. The CDR3 DNA sequence: TGTGCCAGCAGCCAGACACCAGAGACCCAGTACTTC.

This clonotype came up many times. The chain employs TRBV3-1 and TRBJ2-5, with 12 nucleotides matching TRBD2. Germline values: CDR1 LGHDT, CDR2 YNNKEL (reference sequence). V lost 2 bases and J lost 4; bases outside the gene matches: 5. This CDR3 is 16 amino acids long. CDR3: CASSQLAGGPRETQYF. CDR3 in DNA: TGTGCCAGCAGCCAACTAGCGGGAGGGCCGCGAGAGACCCAGTACTTC.

This chain connects TRBV7-2 to TRBJ2-5; D is perhaps TRBD1 or TRBD2 (6 bases each). Trimming left V 1 base short and J 2 bases short, with 14 bases between. The CDR3 consists of 16 residues. The germline V gene has CDR1 SGHTA and CDR2 FQGNSA. CDR3 amino acids: CASSLGGARGQETQYF. The CDR3 DNA sequence: TGTGCCAGCAGCTTAGGGGGGGCCAGGGGTCAAGAGACCCAGTACTTC. The full variable domain, completed using reference TRBV7-2 and TRBJ2-5, is GAGVSQSPSNKVTEKGKDVELRCDPISGHTALYWYRQSLGQGLEFLIYFQGNSAPDKSGLPSDRFSAERTGGSVSTLTIQRTQQEDSAVYLCASSLGGARGQETQYFGPGTRLLVL.

This clonotype showed up just a few times. This chain uses TRBV24-1 with TRBJ2-5, with 9 bases identical to TRBD1. With V trimmed by 4 bases and J by 5 bases, 10 bases remained unmatched. CDR3 size: 16 residues. Per germline, CDR1 KGHDR and CDR2 SFDVKD. The CDR3 region has the DNA TGTGCCACCAGTGACAGCCGGGACAGGGTGCCCGAGACCCAGTACTTC. It is translated as CATSDSRDRVPETQYF.

There are many counts of this clonotype. The rearrangement joins TRBV20-1 to TRBJ1-1, with D possibly matching TRBD1 (5 bases). V dropped 2 bases and J dropped 1 base, with 8 bases sitting between them. This CDR3 is 13 amino acids long. The germline gives CDR1 DFQATT, CDR2 SNEGSKA (reference sequence). CDR3 DNA sequence: TGCAGTGCTAGAAGGGGAGCGAACACTGAAGCTTTCTTT. Residues: CSARRGANTEAFF.

This clonotype was seen just once. The rearrangement uses TRBV25-1 and TRBJ1-2; TRBD1 matches 7 bases. Germline V gene lookup returns CDR1 MGHDK and CDR2 SYGVNS. V dropped 5 bases and J dropped 1; count of bases not matched to a gene: 22. The CDR3 spans 20 residues. The CDR3 here is CASSQPVKQGNPFINYGYTF. The CDR3 DNA follows: TGTGCCAGCAGTCAACCCGTGAAACAGGGGAACCCATTTATTAACTATGGCTACACCTTC.

This clonotype was detected many times. The V gene is TRBV5-1, the J gene TRBJ2-7; 12 positions agree with TRBD2. This CDR3 has 18 amino acids. Germline CDR1 is SGHRS and CDR2 is YFSETQ. With V trimmed by 4 bases and J by 2 bases, 13 bases remained unmatched. CDR3 region: CASSRVGGLAGSPYEQYF. CDR3 nucleotide sequence: TGCGCCAGCAGCAGAGTGGGGGGACTAGCGGGTTCCCCCTACGAGCAGTACTTC.

This clonotype was detected many times. V and J are TRBV28 and TRBJ2-3; D is undetermined. The CDR3 extends over 17 amino acids. The V gene lost 7 bases and the J gene lost 0 bases, with 20 bases spanning the gap. In germline, CDR1 is MDHEN, CDR2 SYDVKM. CDR3 amino acids: CASTSPLLGPSTDTQYF. CDR3 sequence (DNA): TGTGCCAGCACCTCTCCCCTCCTCGGTCCTAGCACAGATACGCAGTATTTT.

This chain uses TRBV12-3 or TRBV12-4 with TRBJ2-7; unclear D gene. The CDR3 runs to 12 residues. The V end was cut by 6 bases, the J end by 11 bases, with 17 bases between. CDR3 in DNA: TGTGCCAGCAGCCGTGGTTTGGATTGGGAGTACTTC. Its translation is CASSRGLDWEYF.

J is TRBJ1-2 and V is TRBV15, with D unclear. Between the trimmed V and J ends, which lost 5 bases and 4 bases, there was a span of 11 bases. The CDR3 runs to 13 residues. Germline assignment: CDR1 LNHNV and CDR2 YYDKDF (reference sequence). The CDR3 DNA sequence: TGTGCCACCAGCCCCACGGAGGGCTATGGCTACACCTTC. Translated, it gives CATSPTEGYGYTF.